Listed below are T cell receptor beta chains from one sample, sequenced in a study of T-cell reconstitution after alpha-beta-depleted transplantation in children. One entry per CDR3 protein results from TCRdb running MiXCR on the PCR reads. Altogether approximately 400,000 distinct CDR3 sequences are present, under 13% being singletons, with the ten largest covering 5% to 6.5%. The sample here was PBMCs from the stem cell graft donor, taken from the stem cell graft. All receptors come from a human donor who donated a stem cell graft to a child with acute myeloid leukemia. Both conserved end residues are part of each CDR3.

v_gene: TRBV12-3/TRBV12-4
CDR3aa: CASSPRAREPQHF

v_gene: TRBV28
CDR3aa: CASKRTGHPGNTIYF

v_gene: TRBV20-1
CDR3aa: CSAPDTGYAEAFF

v_gene: TRBV6-5
CDR3aa: CASSYAPAAWEYQETQYF

v_gene: TRBV5-1
CDR3aa: CASSKDHNYGYTF

v_gene: TRBV5-4
CDR3aa: CASSLEELETQYF

v_gene: TRBV6-2/TRBV6-3
CDR3aa: CASSHGRQENIQYF

v_gene: TRBV20-1
CDR3aa: CSASALAESTDTQYF

v_gene: TRBV3-1
CDR3aa: CASSQPLAGGPGFWEETQYF

v_gene: TRBV20-1
CDR3aa: CSAMSGDSNYGYTF

v_gene: TRBV4-3
CDR3aa: CASSQEGGLGGYTF

v_gene: TRBV11-1
CDR3aa: CASRLAGGYEQYF

v_gene: TRBV19
CDR3aa: CASTKAGGRGTGELFF

v_gene: TRBV29-1
CDR3aa: CSVDMNTEAFF

v_gene: TRBV30
CDR3aa: CAWSKQGKNTGELFF

v_gene: TRBV2
CDR3aa: CASSADLGDEQYF

v_gene: TRBV10-2
CDR3aa: CASSGGLTDTQYF

v_gene: TRBV25-1
CDR3aa: CASSDPDMETYGYTF